This TCR beta chain was identified in a study of cytomegalovirus exposure and HLA in healthy donors (dated by TCRdb to between 2016 and 2019). Broadly, across the study: According to a later analysis, the roughly 130 validation repertoires were produced on the same platform as the 666 repertoires of the first cohort. A separate validation cohort of about 110 different subjects was used in addition to the approximately 640-subject first cohort. The aim of the study was to test whether cataloging public T cell receptors could identify signatures of past pathogen exposure. The study combined high-throughput TCR immunosequencing, statistical association of individual TCRs with disease status, and machine learning to predict cytomegalovirus infection status. General study outcomes and caveats: The study listed 150 to 200 TCR beta chains as associated with cytomegalovirus. While some public TCRs were present in many individuals, most TCR sequences turned up only very rarely across donors. In both the original and validation cohorts, the classifier was reported to diagnose cytomegalovirus status with high specificity and sensitivity. In vitro tests confirmed that a few of the cytomegalovirus-associated TCR beta chains recognize cytomegalovirus antigens. A later analysis had no HLA typing for the validation cohort, so co-occurrence there was scored across all 120 or so repertoires. The authors suggested that the approach could potentially be extended to other disease states and immunological phenotypes. A later analysis found that TCRs clustered in the first cohort also tended to co-occur in the roughly 120 validation repertoires, with 94% of cluster scores above 0.

The germline V gene specifies MDHEN as CDR1 and SYDVKM as CDR2. From its cysteine to its phenylalanine, the CDR3 spans 14 amino acids. Only the CDR3 DNA is retained, 42 bases long and in frame from the first base. V gives up 5 bases and J gives up 4 bases, and the segment between their germline ends measures 14 bases. The donors belonged to the validation cohort of 90 to 150 subjects, which was separate from the approximately 700-subject first cohort. This clone was detected only a few times. The antigen it binds to is not known. Base qualities are not provided; no much larger clone lies one nucleotide away. Library prep was done by the immunoSEQ multiplex PCR assay. The source study handled its data this way. A statistical classification framework was developed to diagnose cytomegalovirus status using the catalog of TCR beta chain sequences. Not all clones reach the TCRdb copy of this immuneACCESS table, which keeps in-frame sequences only. Checked studies attribute under half of the gap to unresolved V genes and leave the rest unexplained. V, J and clone size derive from that table, while D and trimming were established from the DNA sequence. The sample table lists 150,000 to 200,000 clones, roughly 80% of them with a count of one. The biggest ten clones account for about a tenth of the sample.

The sequence is built from TRBV28 and TRBJ1-2; the D gene cannot be named for sure. The TCR originated in a man aged 25 to 40 in good health and CMV-seropositive. The sequenced material came from PBMCs. The CDR3 reads CASSPPGRLYGYTF. Here is the DNA: TGTGCCAGCAGTCCCCCCGGCAGACTCTATGGCTACACCTTC.